Listed here is a single T cell receptor (beta chain). The specificity of this receptor is unknown. The data were obtained in a study of cytomegalovirus exposure and HLA in healthy donors (dated by TCRdb to the late 2010s). For context, the study as a whole: In an earlier analysis of 587 of the donors, approximately 260 Gb of sequence data and roughly 100 million unique TCR beta sequences from roughly 190 million T cells were reported. Roughly 290 gigabases of sequencing data and around 90 million unique TCR sequences made up an early release that covered 500 to 700 HLA-typed donors. Of the 398 genotyped donors, about 80% fell in the genetic ancestry cluster associated with self-reported Caucasian donors. The study aimed to test whether cataloging public T cell receptors could reveal signatures of past pathogen exposure. Using immunosequencing, the study profiled T cell repertoires from fewer than 700 subjects and related those repertoires to cytomegalovirus serostatus. Besides the first cohort of 666 subjects, a separate validation cohort made up of roughly 120 different subjects was used. The study combined high-throughput TCR immunosequencing, statistical association of individual TCRs with disease status, and machine learning to predict cytomegalovirus infection status. A later analysis re-analyzed previously published TCR beta repertoires from roughly 600 donors and added high-resolution HLA genotyping to study TCR occurrence patterns. In the later analysis, no new phenotypic data were used to find candidate immune exposures; instead, reliance was placed on TCR beta sequences and their occurrence across donors. In an earlier analysis of roughly 540 of the donors, high-throughput TCR beta sequencing was used to judge whether each TCR beta V gene segment behaved as functional or pseudogenic. Alongside the repertoire data, information on donor age, sex, ethnicity and CMV serostatus was compiled. Genome-wide SNP genotypes for about 65% of the roughly 670 donors were used in a later genetic analysis, which treated that subset as a discovery cohort. All discovery cohort repertoires had been generated on a single sequencing platform. Both class I and class II loci were covered by HLA typing, at four-digit resolution. Typing coverage varied by locus: roughly 620-630 donors for A, B, C, DRB1 and DQB1; around 560 for DQA1; around 570 for DPA1; roughly 470 for DPB1. Because of strong linkage in the cohort, 4 to 6 DR-DQ haplotypes were treated as single units for association and clustering. On average, roughly 240,000 unique TCR beta nucleotide sequences were sequenced per donor among a few hundred genotyped donors of the cohort, with approximately 18% of those sequences being non-productive. Summary of the overall study and its limitations: A further reported finding was that TCR beta sequences accurately predicted the HLA-A and HLA-B alleles for most subjects in the first cohort. In a later analysis, the rate of TCR association differed among HLA loci, with DRB1 alleles having the most associated TCRs and HLA-C alleles having the fewest. A later genetic analysis reported fewer N-insertions in productive TCRs among donors in an Asian-associated ancestry cluster than the 666-donor mean. Broadly in line with IMGT annotations, most TCR beta V segments showed up in productive rearrangements about 87% or about 30% of the time in an earlier analysis of under 700 of the donors. Most TCR sequences were observed very rarely across donors, whereas some public TCRs were present in many individuals. The authors suggested that the approach could potentially be generalized to other disease states and immunological phenotypes. At a false discovery rate of 0.05, a later analysis linked 15,000 to 20,000 TCR beta sequences to specific HLA alleles. A total of fewer than 200 TCR beta chains were listed by the study as associated with cytomegalovirus. Because counts were too low, 15 to 20 rarely observed V segments, including chromosome 9 orphons, were excluded from the earlier analysis of 587 of the donors. In vitro tests confirmed that a few of the cytomegalovirus-associated TCR beta chains recognize cytomegalovirus antigens. A later genetic analysis associated a missense DCLRE1C variant with V-gene and J-gene trimming of TCR beta chains, and an independent cohort replicated the association. A group of highly shared sequence variants was considered likely to be a technical artifact of the sequencing pipeline. Strong co-occurrence of HLA alleles, especially DR and DQ, made assigning TCR associations to individual alleles difficult. Some IMGT-functional V segments, including TRBV6-2 and TRBV6-3, could not be told apart with the 87-base-pair reads, so those segments were excluded. Because some donors lacked HLA typing at each locus, the association tests relied only on the typed subset. Sequencing depth was assumed to be roughly uniform across donors in the presence/absence analyses, though that assumption may not hold. Correlated functional status among segregating V segments might be attributable to linkage disequilibrium, but an unknown experimental factor could not be ruled out. In a later analysis, most CMV-associated TCR beta chains were found to appear HLA-restricted, with HLA associations seemingly driven largely by CMV exposure. In a later analysis, several top co-occurrence clusters were reported to appear linked to parvovirus B19, influenza, CMV and Epstein-Barr virus. The cohort was sequenced for TCR beta chains only, and without alpha or paired-chain data the features that could be detected were limited. CMV serostatus was the only immune exposure information available for the cohort. Cytomegalovirus status was reported to be diagnosed by the classifier with high specificity and sensitivity in both the original and validation cohorts. In a later analysis, HLA-associated TCR beta chains were found to be more clonally expanded and to have lower generation probabilities than equally common non-associated chains.

Libraries were constructed by the immunoSEQ multiplex PCR assay. For the multiplex PCR, a mixture combining 60 forward primers for TCR Vbeta segments and 13 reverse primers for TCR Jbeta segments was used. Amplification of the CDR3 region of rearranged TCR beta genes was performed with a multiplex PCR assay on genomic DNA. On the Illumina HiSeq System, the amplified TCR beta libraries were sequenced as 87-base-pair reads. From the authors' description of their analysis: Across the 600 to 700 repertoires, a later analysis counted some 81 million unique TCR beta chains, some 11 million of which were shared by at least two donors. To remove PCR and sequencing errors, raw reads were error-corrected and collapsed into unique sequences using a nearest-neighbor algorithm that merged closely related sequences. Alignment of CDR3 sequences to IMGT reference sequences was used to assign V, D and J gene segments. For a sequence to be retained, a match of at least six nucleotides to both a V gene segment and a J gene segment was required. A rearrangement was called productive if the CDR3 had no stop codons and remained in frame with V and J, and every other rearrangement was called non-productive. Following IMGT convention, CDR3 was defined as the stretch from the second conserved V-encoded cysteine to the conserved J-encoded phenylalanine. In an earlier analysis of approximately 500 of the donors, sequences lacking an unambiguous match to a single V gene segment were excluded. In an earlier analysis of roughly 500 of the donors, V segments were called functional above 56.7% productive rearrangements and were called segregating when the between-donor standard deviation exceeded 5%. A statistical classification framework was built for diagnosing cytomegalovirus status from the catalog of TCR beta chain sequences. A later analysis assigned V and J genes by comparing TCR nucleotide sequences with IMGT/GENE-DB human TR gene sequences. A later analysis assigned CDR3 sequences and most-parsimonious VDJ recombination scenarios with the TCRdist pipeline. A later analysis defined each TCR beta chain by its CDR3 amino acid sequence plus V-gene family, and excluded reads lacking a unique V-gene family. As a way to deal with suspected cross-contamination and a sequencing artifact, a later analysis dropped nearly 600 nucleotide sequences that were highly shared and had low generation probability. In a later analysis, a clonal expansion index was calculated for each public chain from normalized within-repertoire ranks of inferred template counts. In a later analysis, generation probabilities were computed with a VDJ recombination model fitted to out-of-frame rearrangements, and the resulting probabilities were checked against IGoR. A later analysis scored TCR-TCR, TCR-HLA and TCR-CMV co-occurrence with hypergeometric tests, applying a repertoire-size bias correction to TCR pairs. False discovery rates were estimated in a later analysis by permuting HLA or CMV assignments 20 times. A later analysis grouped co-occurring TCRs with DBSCAN, adding TCRdist sequence similarity when clustering within HLA-allele-positive subsets. Co-occurrence clustering excluded repertoires with fewer than 30,000 or more than 120,000 public chains, plus five with anomalous nucleotide sharing. Here the immuneACCESS table is served through TCRdb, limited to in-frame sequences with V and J called. Missing clones are a known gap in these copies; in checked studies unresolved V genes cover under half, and the rest lacks a known reason. V, J and clone size derive from that table, while D and trimming were established from the DNA sequence. The sample's records list 40,000 to 45,000 clones. Together, the top ten hold 6.2% of the sample.

The cohort comprised several hundred healthy bone marrow donors. All cohort members were sampled while nominally healthy, although unrecorded immune exposures were likely present. The donor tested CMV seronegative, placing the donor among the 300 to 400 seronegative members of the cohort. A peripheral blood sample was collected from each donor, and TCR beta sequencing was performed on peripheral blood mononuclear cells. Genomic DNA was extracted from the blood cell samples with the Qiagen DNeasy Blood Extraction Kit. Here V drops 0 bases and J drops 2 bases, and the junction holds 8 bases not matched to any gene. From the germline V gene, CDR1 is SGHDN and CDR2 is FVKESK. From cysteine to phenylalanine, the CDR3 is 19 amino acids long. The read is trimmed to its CDR3 DNA, 57 bases read in frame from base 1.

The chain was built from TRBV14 and TRBJ2-3; TRBD2 matches 13 bases in the middle. The specimen sequenced was PBMCs. The receptor was derived from a man aged 30 to 39 in good health and CMV-seronegative. The bases read TGTGCCAGCAGCCAAGATCCGCCGGGGACTAGCGGGGTCACAGATACGCAGTATTTT. Translated, it reads CASSQDPPGTSGVTDTQYF.